These 10 T cell receptor beta chains originate from one sample sequenced in a study of PD-1 blockade in classical Hodgkin lymphoma. The time point here: cycle 4 day 1 (C4D1), after less than seven weeks of nivolumab. Exposure to brentuximab vedotin varied, and each patient had relapsed following autologous stem cell transplantation. The authors purified CD4+ T cells from thawed PBMCs by magnetic negative selection. Sequenced by immunoSEQ multiplex PCR; TCRdb stores in-frame clones only, minus some. The sample contains under 15,000 clones, about nine tenths of which appear only once. The sample in question was CD4+ T cells from blood, obtained before the fourth cycle of nivolumab. The receptors were sampled from a human donor with classical Hodgkin lymphoma.

The chain joins TRBV19 to TRBJ2-1; TRBD2 matches 11 bases. V gave up 5 bases and J gave up 9 bases; unmatched junction bases: 9. The CDR3 is 15 amino acids. The germline V gene has CDR1 LNHDA and CDR2 SQIVND (reference sequence). The CDR3 region has the DNA TGTGCCAGTAGTGGGGGTAGCGGGAGGGCGAGTGAGCAGTTCTTC. Translating it yields CASSGGSGRASEQFF. The full variable domain, in which reference TRBV19 and TRBJ2-1 provide the parts outside the CDR3, is DGGITQSPKYLFRKEGQNVTLSCEQNLNHDAMYWYRQDPGQGLRLIYYSQIVNDFQKGDIAEGYSVSREKKESFPLTVTSAQKNPTAFYLCASSGGSGRASEQFFGPGTRLTVL.

V and J are TRBV10-3 and TRBJ2-6, with unresolved D. The CDR3 runs to 16 residues. Trimming left V 0 bases short and J 2 bases short, with 8 bases between. CDR1 is ENHRY and CDR2 is SYGVKD in the germline V gene. This CDR3 is CAISESGRAGANVLTF. The CDR3, as DNA: TGTGCCATCAGTGAGTCGGGAAGGGCTGGGGCCAACGTCCTGACTTTC.

This clone was seen once. This chain uses TRBV28 with TRBJ2-7, with 10 bases fitting TRBD1. With V trimmed by 2 bases and J by 4 bases, 5 bases remained unmatched. CDR1 is MDHEN, CDR2 SYDVKM, per germline. The CDR3 has 15 amino acids. The CDR3 reads CASSLPGDRGYEQYF. CDR3 sequence (DNA): TGTGCCAGCAGTTTACCAGGGGACAGGGGTTACGAGCAGTACTTC.

The CDR3 region is CASSPAQGSGNTIYF. CDR3 in DNA: TGTGCCAGCAGCCCTGCACAGGGATCTGGAAACACCATATATTTT. The chain combines TRBV11-2 with TRBJ1-3; D may be TRBD1 (6 bases). CDR3 length: 15 amino acids. CDR1 and CDR2 (germline): SGHAT, FQNNGV. V was clipped by 5 bases and J by 1 base, with 12 bases between them.

This sequence joins TRBV6-6 and TRBJ2-5, with 10 positions matching TRBD2. Germline assignment: CDR1 MNHNY and CDR2 SVGAGI (reference sequence). The V gene end was trimmed by 7 bases and the J gene end by 1 base; junction bases not matched to a gene: 6. The CDR3 sequence is 15 residues long. CDR3 DNA sequence: TGTGCCAGCACCAAAGGACTAGCGGCCCAAGAGACCCAGTACTTC. This codes for CASTKGLAAQETQYF.

The chain has TRBV5-1 and TRBJ1-1, with unresolved D. The germline CDR1 and CDR2 sequences are SGHRS and YFSETQ. V shed 0 bases and J shed 0 bases, with 3 bases lying between them. CDR3 length: 13 amino acids. This CDR3 is CASSLALNTEAFF. The DNA for the CDR3 is TGCGCCAGCAGCTTGGCACTGAACACTGAAGCTTTCTTT.

This chain connects TRBV10-1 to TRBJ2-2; TRBD2 agrees at 12 bases. V shed 6 bases and J 7 bases; nucleotides not matched to a gene: 6. The length of the CDR3 is 15 residues. Looked up from germline, CDR1 is WNHNN and CDR2 is SYGVQD (reference sequence). CDR3 loop: CASSLAGGPFGELFF. The CDR3 DNA reads TGCGCCAGCAGCCTAGCGGGAGGGCCGTTCGGGGAGCTGTTTTTT.

The chain carries TRBV18 and TRBJ2-2, with TRBD1 identical over 10 bases. V was pared by 3 bases and J by 2 bases, with 9 bases of the junction left unmatched. Germline V lookup: CDR1 KGHSH, CDR2 LQKENI. This CDR3 comprises 18 residues. The CDR3 region is CASSPFLGTGVNTGELFF. CDR3 sequence (DNA): TGTGCCAGCTCACCGTTTCTTGGGACAGGGGTCAACACCGGGGAGCTGTTTTTT.

The J gene is TRBJ2-1, the V gene TRBV7-3, with no clear D. CDR3 size: 13 residues. CDR1 and CDR2 (germline): SGHTA, FQGTGA. V lost 3 bases, J lost 3 bases, and 6 bases lay in between. The CDR3 sequence: CASSFASYNEQFF. CDR3 DNA sequence: TGTGCCAGCAGCTTTGCCAGCTACAATGAGCAGTTCTTC.

The V and J genes are TRBV6-1 and TRBJ2-2; the D is unclear. CDR3 length: 12 amino acids. Trimming removed 5 bases at V and 8 bases at J, with 9 bases between. Germline CDR1 is MNHNS and CDR2 is SASEGT. For the CDR3, the DNA is TGTGCCAGCAGTCCCTTGCAAGGGGAGCTGTTTTTT. Amino acid sequence: CASSPLQGELFF.